Below are 14 T cell receptor beta chains sequenced from a single sample in a study of shared clonotypes between healthy human individuals (dated by TCRdb to 2018 to 2021). CD8 naive samples consisted of CD45RO-negative cells that were positively selected for CCR7, yielding a CD45RA+CCR7+ population without TemRA cells. To prepare the library, the immunoSEQ multiplex PCR assay was applied. TCRdb took over this immuneACCESS table, retaining in-frame rearrangements with V and J assigned. Such tables are incomplete; in checked studies, under half of the missing clones stem from an unresolved V gene, and the remainder is unexplained. In this sample the table shows some 800,000 clones, around 92% of which occur a single time. The ten top clones hold 24% of the sample. Input material: naive CD8+ T cells sorted from blood. The cell subset or site label on this specimen signifies: CD45RA+CCR7+. The receptors derive from a young man in good health.

This clone was seen a single time. The chain has TRBV7-3 and TRBJ2-1; either TRBD1 or TRBD2 may fit D (5 bases each). V was clipped by 4 bases and J by 0 bases, with 13 bases between them. This CDR3 is 16 amino acids long. Germline V gene sequence: CDR1 SGHTA, CDR2 FQGTGA. CDR3 in amino acids: CASSSNGASSYNEQFF. The CDR3 nucleotides are TGTGCCAGCAGCTCAAACGGGGCTAGCTCCTACAATGAGCAGTTCTTC. Together with reference TRBV7-3 and TRBJ2-1, the CDR3 gives the full variable domain: GAGVSQTPSNKVTEKGKYVELRCDPISGHTALYWYRQSLGQGPEFLIYFQGTGAADDSGLPNDRFFAVRPEGSVSTLKIQRTERGDSAVYLCASSSNGASSYNEQFFGPGTRLTVL.

The chain has TRBV27 and TRBJ1-5; D remains ambiguous. This CDR3 is 15 amino acids long. Between the trimmed V and J ends, which lost 6 bases and 2 bases, there was a span of 14 bases. Looked up from germline, CDR1 is MNHEY and CDR2 is SMNVEV (reference sequence). CDR3 region: CASRGGGWGNQPQHF. CDR3 bases: TGTGCCAGCAGAGGTGGCGGGTGGGGCAATCAGCCCCAGCATTTT.

The chain carries TRBV11-3 and TRBJ2-5, with D perhaps given as TRBD1 or TRBD2 (6 bases each). V lost 5 bases and J lost 5, with 18 bases in between. The germline V gene encodes CDR1 SGHNT and CDR2 YENEEA. CDR3 length: 15 amino acids. The CDR3 protein is CASSPGRGPWETQYF. Written as DNA, the CDR3 is TGTGCCAGCAGCCCCGGACGGGGGCCGTGGGAGACCCAGTACTTC.

The chain has TRBV7-8 and TRBJ2-1; either TRBD1 or TRBD2 may fit D (5 bases each). Trimming removed 1 base at V and 6 bases at J, with 16 bases between. Germline V gives CDR1 SGHVS, CDR2 FQNEAQ. CDR3 length: 16 residues. The CDR3 DNA sequence: TGTGCCAGCAGCTTAGTAGGCCGTTGGGGGATCAATGAGCAGTTCTTC. Protein: CASSLVGRWGINEQFF.

The rearrangement links TRBV10-3 to TRBJ1-2; 7 bases match TRBD1. The CDR3 sequence is 12 residues long. With V trimmed by 11 bases and J by 4 bases, 7 bases remained unmatched. Germline CDR1 and CDR2: ENHRY and SYGVKD. CDR3 nucleotides: TGTGCCTCCAGGGGGACTATCTATGGCTACACCTTC. Its protein product is CASRGTIYGYTF.

J is TRBJ2-7 and V is TRBV7-2, with 10 bases that match TRBD2. Germline values: CDR1 SGHTA, CDR2 FQGNSA. Trimming cost V 4 bases and J 3 bases; bases outside gene matches: 6. This CDR3 has 15 residues. The CDR3 reads CASSSLAGGNYEQYF. The CDR3 nucleotides are TGTGCCAGCAGCTCCTTAGCGGGAGGCAACTACGAGCAGTACTTC.

This chain links TRBV6-1 with TRBJ2-2; 9 bases line up with TRBD1. J gave up 6 bases and V 8 bases, and 4 bases lay outside the gene matches. The CDR3 has 13 residues. CDR1 MNHNS and CDR2 SASEGT come from the germline V gene. CDR3 nucleotides: TGTGCCAGCCCCGGGACAGGGCCCGGGGAGCTGTTTTTT. This encodes CASPGTGPGELFF.

The rearrangement joins TRBV18 to TRBJ2-1; 10 positions match TRBD1. V lost 5 bases to trimming and J lost 8 bases; unmatched junction nucleotides: 12. The length of the CDR3 is 16 residues. In germline, CDR1 is KGHSH, CDR2 LQKENI. Written as DNA, the CDR3 is TGTGCCAGCTCAGAGACCCGGACAGGGGGAATCTATGAGCAGTTCTTC. It codes for CASSETRTGGIYEQFF.

CDR3 coding DNA: TGTGCCAGCAGACCTGGAGGGCCCCTAGCGGGAGGGCCAAGGGAGCAGTTCTTC. This translates into CASRPGGPLAGGPREQFF. This chain connects TRBV11-2 to TRBJ2-1, with 12 nucleotides matching TRBD2. CDR3 size: 18 residues. V lost 6 bases and J lost 10; bases outside the gene matches: 19. CDR1 and CDR2 (germline): SGHAT, FQNNGV.

The chain is built from TRBV5-1 and TRBJ2-6; TRBD1 matches at 7 bases. This CDR3 contains 19 residues. The germline CDR1 and CDR2 sequences are SGHRS and YFSETQ. The V gene end was trimmed by 4 bases and the J gene end by 1 base; junction bases not matched to a gene: 14. The CDR3: CASSTAGTDSGSGANVLTF. In nucleotides, the CDR3 is TGCGCCAGCAGCACAGCTGGGACAGACTCAGGTTCTGGGGCCAACGTCCTGACTTTC. The full variable domain, rest sourced from reference TRBV5-1 and TRBJ2-6, is KAGVTQTPRYLIKTRGQQVTLSCSPISGHRSVSWYQQTPGQGLQFLFEYFSETQRNKGNFPGRFSGRQFSNSRSEMNVSTLELGDSALYLCASSTAGTDSGSGANVLTFGAGSRLTVL.

As regards this clone: One end of the junction does not line up with germline, which may come from a read error. The V and J genes are TRBV9 and TRBJ2-5, with 11 bases matching TRBD2. The CDR3 consists of 15 residues. Germline V gives CDR1 SGDLS, CDR2 YYNGEE. The CDR3 sequence: CASSGGLAVREAQYF. CDR3 DNA sequence: TGTGCCAGCAGCGGGGGACTAGCGGTAAGAGAGGCCCAGTACTTC.

CDR3 amino acids: CASSLDEDSSGNTIYF. In DNA, the CDR3 is TGTGCCAGCAGCTTAGATGAGGACAGCTCTGGAAACACCATATATTTT. The genes are TRBV7-9 and TRBJ1-3, with D possibly TRBD1 on 6 matching bases. The CDR3 has 16 residues. V was clipped by 1 base and J by 0 bases, with 10 bases between them. Germline CDR1 and CDR2: SEHNR and FQNEAQ (reference sequence).

The CDR3: CATSRVQGSYEQYF. The CDR3 region has the DNA TGTGCCACCAGCAGGGTACAGGGGTCCTACGAGCAGTACTTC. The V gene is TRBV15, the J gene TRBJ2-7, with 7 bases matching TRBD1. Trimming removed 3 bases from V and 1 base from J; junction bases left unmatched: 3. CDR1 and CDR2 from the germline V gene are LNHNV and YYDKDF (reference sequence). The CDR3 is 14 residues long.

The chain carries TRBV7-9 and TRBJ2-7, with 8 bases lining up with TRBD1. V lost 3 bases and J lost 0; bases outside the gene matches: 1. CDR3 size: 14 residues. CDR1 is SEHNR, CDR2 FQNEAQ, per germline (reference sequence). The CDR3 nucleotides read TGTGCCAGCAGCTTTACAGGGGGCTCCTACGAGCAGTACTTC. Its translation: CASSFTGGSYEQYF.